This passage covers 26 T cell receptor beta chains from one sample sequenced in a study of CD8+CD57+ T cells in acquired aplastic anemia. Patients chosen for sequencing had CD8+CD57+ cells that had expanded, as shown by flow cytometry. CDR3 and TCR beta VDJ profiling relied on genomic DNA as the template. From the reads, TCRdb called clonotypes with MiXCR, one entry per CDR3 protein. The sample holds over 150,000 distinct CDR3 sequences, roughly 49% seen once. Material: sorted CD4+, CD8+, or CD8+CD57+ T cells (not recorded which) from PBMCs. The source of these receptors is a human donor with aplastic anemia.

The rearrangement links TRBV19 to TRBJ1-5; unclear D gene. The germline V and J ends were trimmed by 9 bases and 3 bases, with 15 bases remaining between them. Germline lookup yields CDR1 LNHDA and CDR2 SQIVND (reference sequence). This CDR3 spans 14 amino acids. The CDR3 here is CASARSSYNQPQHF. CDR3 nucleotides: TGTGCCAGCGCCCGAAGCTCCTACAATCAGCCCCAGCATTTT.

The chain carries TRBV7-2 and TRBJ2-6; tentative D call: TRBD1 (5 bases). V was clipped by 7 bases and J by 3 bases, with 10 bases between them. The CDR3 covers 14 residues. Germline V gene data show CDR1 as SGHTA and CDR2 as FQGNSA. CDR3 sequence: CASTSGYGANVLTF. CDR3 DNA: TGTGCCAGCACCTCAGGGTATGGGGCCAACGTCCTGACTTTC. Full variable domain (missing parts from reference TRBV7-2 and TRBJ2-6): GAGVSQSPSNKVTEKGKDVELRCDPISGHTALYWYRQSLGQGLEFLIYFQGNSAPDKSGLPSDRFSAERTGGSVSTLTIQRTQQEDSAVYLCASTSGYGANVLTFGAGSRLTVL.

The chain links TRBV18 to TRBJ1-2; possible D gene TRBD1, 6 bases. Trimming cost V 2 bases and J 1 base, with 17 bases left between them. The CDR3 has 17 amino acids. Germline V gene sequence: CDR1 KGHSH, CDR2 LQKENI. The CDR3 protein is CASSPSIRTVLNYGYTF. The CDR3 DNA sequence: TGTGCCAGCTCACCATCGATACGGACAGTTCTTAACTATGGCTACACCTTC. Based on the CDR3 plus reference TRBV18 and TRBJ1-2, the full variable domain is NAGVMQNPRHLVRRRGQEARLRCSPMKGHSHVYWYRQLPEEGLKFMVYLQKENIIDESGMPKERFSAEFPKEGPSILRIQQVVRGDSAAYFCASSPSIRTVLNYGYTFGSGTRLTVV.

This clonotype was recorded many times. The chain uses TRBV3-1 and TRBJ1-3; TRBD1 might be the D (6 bases). CDR3 length equals 9 residues. Per germline, CDR1 LGHDT and CDR2 YNNKEL (reference sequence). The ends were cut back, 7 bases at V and 16 bases at J, with 11 bases in the middle. This CDR3 is CASTPRGYF. The CDR3 bases are TGTGCCAGCACCCCAAGGGGGTATTTT.

About this clonotype: Given a much more abundant clone one base away, this may be a read error. This chain connects TRBV5-6 to TRBJ1-1; weak D call: TRBD1 (5 bases). CDR1 and CDR2 (germline): SGHDT, YYEEEE. This CDR3 contains 13 residues. Trimming removed 5 bases from V and 10 bases from J, with 18 bases in between. The CDR3 nucleotides read TGTGCCAGCAGTTTCGGCAGGGAGGTTTCAGCTTTCTTT. Its translation is CASSFGREVSAFF.

This sequence joins TRBV11-2 and TRBJ2-1, with 11 bases fitting TRBD2. This CDR3 has 15 amino acids. CDR1 is SGHAT and CDR2 is FQNNGV in the germline V gene. The CDR3 protein is CASPLLAGDYNEQFF. In DNA, the CDR3 is TGTGCTAGTCCACTACTAGCGGGGGATTACAATGAGCAGTTCTTC.

This clonotype was observed many times. This chain joins TRBV5-6 and TRBJ1-2; no definite D call. The ends were cut back, 0 bases at V and 4 bases at J, with 13 bases in the middle. The CDR3 contains 15 residues. The V gene's germline CDR1 is SGHDT and CDR2 YYEEEE. The CDR3 DNA follows: TGTGCCAGCAGCTTGGCAGGAGGGATGAGCTATGGCTACACCTTC. Its protein is CASSLAGGMSYGYTF.

The chain uses TRBV2 and TRBJ2-7; tentative D call: TRBD2 (6 bases). V lost 6 bases and J lost 0, with 18 bases in between. From germline, CDR1 is SNHLY and CDR2 FYNNEI. This CDR3 is built from 16 residues. The CDR3 DNA follows: TGTGCCAGCAGGATGACGAGGGACTGGGGCTCCTACGAGCAGTACTTC. Translated, it gives CASRMTRDWGSYEQYF.

This chain links TRBV29-1 with TRBJ1-1; tentative D call: TRBD1 (5 bases). CDR3 length: 12 residues. Germline assignment: CDR1 SQVTM and CDR2 ANQGSEA. Between the trimmed V and J ends, which lost 6 bases and 4 bases, there was a span of 12 bases. CDR3 amino acids: CSVTGLFTEAFF. The CDR3 DNA reads as TGCAGCGTAACGGGGCTCTTCACTGAAGCTTTCTTT.

A note on this clonotype: Its ends do not fully match the called genes, so a read error is possible. The V and J genes are TRBV11-2 and TRBJ2-7, with 12 nucleotides matching TRBD2. The CDR3 consists of 17 residues. Germline V gene data show CDR1 as SGHAT and CDR2 as FQNNGV. The CDR3 is CASSLGLAGAEGNEKYF. In DNA, the CDR3 is TGTGCCAGCAGCTTAGGACTAGCGGGAGCGGAAGGGAACGAGAAGTACTTC.

The chain links TRBV28 to TRBJ1-4; tentatively, D is TRBD1 (5 bases). Germline CDR1 reads MDHEN; CDR2 reads SYDVKM. This CDR3 has 14 amino acids. Between the trimmed V and J ends, which lost 6 bases and 4 bases, there was a span of 12 bases. The CDR3 spells CASSRDGDNEKLFF. The CDR3 nucleotides read TGTGCCAGCAGCAGGGACGGCGATAATGAAAAACTGTTTTTT.

The CDR3 DNA sequence: TGCAGCGTTGTGGGCCAGGGGATGACCACCGGGGAGCTGTTTTTT. Amino acids: CSVVGQGMTTGELFF. This rearrangement joins TRBV29-1 to TRBJ2-2, with D perhaps TRBD1 (6 bases). Germline V gene sequence: CDR1 SQVTM, CDR2 ANQGSEA. Trimming took off 4 bases at V and 4 bases at J, with 16 bases between the two ends. This CDR3 is built from 15 residues.

Notes on this clonotype: This clone may be a read error of a much larger clone one base away. V usage is TRBV4-3 and J usage is TRBJ2-1; 7 bases are shared with TRBD2. The CDR3 contains 15 residues. CDR1 and CDR2 (germline): LGHNA, YSLEER. The CDR3 loop reads CASSQERTSYNQQFF. The CDR3 DNA is TGCGCCAGCAGCCAAGAACGGACTAGTTACAATCAGCAGTTCTTC.

This clonotype was recorded at least ten times. The rearrangement uses TRBV19 and TRBJ2-1; D might be TRBD1 (6 bases). This CDR3 is 15 amino acids long. V was shortened by 3 bases and J by 2 bases, with 11 bases between the two germline ends. CDR1 LNHDA and CDR2 SQIVND come from the germline V gene (reference sequence). CDR3 coding DNA: TGTGCCAGTAGTATCGACAGGAGCACCTACAATGAGCAGTTCTTC. Its protein product is CASSIDRSTYNEQFF.

This clonotype has just one count. The limits of the CDR3 on the DNA are not certain, so only TCRdb's listed CDR3 is given. The gene calls are TRBV24-1 and TRBJ1-5; the table names TRBD1, a call not compared with the DNA. Germline CDR1 reads KGHDR; CDR2 reads SFDVKD. The CDR3 is 15 amino acids in total, end residues counted. The CDR3 protein is CATSVGQGINQPQHF.

The chain joins TRBV24-1 to TRBJ2-1, with D hard to call. Trimming stripped 9 bases from V and 5 bases from J, with 16 bases between. CDR3 length: 14 residues. CDR1 and CDR2 (germline): KGHDR, SFDVKD. This chain's CDR3 is CATGPRARDNEQFF. The CDR3 region has the DNA TGTGCCACCGGGCCAAGGGCTCGGGACAATGAGCAGTTCTTC.

To note about this clonotype: A read error is possible here, since a much larger clone lies one base away. The chain joins TRBV12-3 or TRBV12-4 to TRBJ2-2; TRBD2 matches at 9 bases. This CDR3 region has 16 residues. This CDR3 is CASRPPGLASTGEPFF. The CDR3 DNA is TGTGCCAGCAGACCCCCGGGACTAGCATCCACCGGGGAGCCGTTTTTT.

The chain joins TRBV14 to TRBJ2-5; D unresolved. Germline V gene sequence: CDR1 SGHDN, CDR2 FVKESK. The CDR3 spans 14 residues. Between the trimmed V and J ends, which lost 1 base and 4 bases, there was a span of 10 bases. This CDR3 reads CASSQASNLETQYF. CDR3 sequence (DNA): TGTGCCAGCAGCCAAGCTTCAAACCTAGAGACCCAGTACTTC.

The chain has TRBV5-1 and TRBJ2-1, with 14 bases matching TRBD2. Germline values: CDR1 SGHRS, CDR2 YFSETQ. CDR3 length: 16 residues. The ends lost 3 bases at V and 5 bases at J; junction bases unmatched: 4. CDR3 sequence (DNA): TGCGCCAGCAGCTCAATGACTAGCGGGGGGGACAATGAGCAGTTCTTC. It is translated as CASSSMTSGGDNEQFF.

The chain has TRBV24-1 and TRBJ2-7, with 11 positions matching TRBD1. CDR1 is KGHDR, CDR2 SFDVKD, per germline. CDR3 length: 13 residues. The trim removed 9 bases at V and 2 bases at J, leaving 2 bases unmatched. The CDR3 DNA follows: TGTGCCACCGGGACAGGGGGGACCTACGAGCAGTACTTC. This codes for CATGTGGTYEQYF.

This clonotype was observed at least ten times. The chain uses TRBV19 and TRBJ2-7, with 9 nucleotides matching TRBD1. Trimming cost V 3 bases and J 4 bases; bases outside gene matches: 4. Germline V gives CDR1 LNHDA, CDR2 SQIVND (reference sequence). This CDR3 is 14 amino acids long. CDR3: CASSMGQGEYEQYF. The CDR3 region has the DNA TGTGCCAGTAGTATGGGACAGGGTGAATACGAGCAGTACTTC.

This chain joins TRBV5-4 and TRBJ2-7, with TRBD2 matching over 10 bases. V lost 5 bases to trimming and J lost 2 bases; unmatched junction nucleotides: 7. CDR1 and CDR2 (germline): SGHNT, YYREEE (reference sequence). The CDR3 loop spans 15 amino acids. Here the CDR3 reads CASSLSGGRTYEQYF. The CDR3 DNA reads as TGTGCCAGCAGTCTTAGCGGGGGGAGGACCTACGAGCAGTACTTC.

A single count supports this clonotype. The junction departs from the called germline gene at one end, perhaps through a read error. The gene calls are TRBV2 and TRBJ1-2; a possible D gene is TRBD1 (5 bases). The germline gives CDR1 SNHLY, CDR2 FYNNEI. The CDR3 sequence is 11 residues long. CDR3 loop: CARRVGYGYTF. Written as DNA, the CDR3 is TGTGCCCGCAGGGTTGGCTATGGCTACACCTTC.

With regard to this clonotype: Since the CDR3 does not end with the conserved phenylalanine or tryptophan, this likely comes from a read error. The rearrangement links TRBV15 to TRBJ2-5; D may be TRBD1 (6 bases). Per germline, CDR1 LNHNV and CDR2 YYDKDF (reference sequence). CDR3 length: 14 residues. V dropped 1 base and J dropped 2 bases, with 8 bases sitting between them. CDR3 in amino acids: CATSRGDKQETQYL. In DNA form, the CDR3 reads TGTGCCACCAGCAGAGGGGACAAACAAGAGACCCAGTACCTC.

The chain carries TRBV10-2 and TRBJ2-3; D unclear. CDR1 and CDR2 from the germline V gene are WSHSY and SAAADI. The germline V and J ends were trimmed by 0 bases and 5 bases, with 3 bases remaining between them. The CDR3 consists of 12 residues. CDR3 coding DNA: TGCGCCAGCAGTGAGTCGGTAGATACGCAGTATTTT. Residues: CASSESVDTQYF.

This clonotype was counted between two and nine times. V gene TRBV24-1 combines with J gene TRBJ1-1; D is perhaps TRBD1 (5 bases). CDR3 length: 16 residues. Per the germline V gene, CDR1 is KGHDR and CDR2 is SFDVKD. The germline V and J ends were trimmed by 0 bases and 3 bases, with 13 bases remaining between them. CDR3 region: CATSDLGRAQDTEAFF. For the CDR3, the DNA is TGTGCCACCAGTGATTTGGGCAGGGCGCAGGACACTGAAGCTTTCTTT.